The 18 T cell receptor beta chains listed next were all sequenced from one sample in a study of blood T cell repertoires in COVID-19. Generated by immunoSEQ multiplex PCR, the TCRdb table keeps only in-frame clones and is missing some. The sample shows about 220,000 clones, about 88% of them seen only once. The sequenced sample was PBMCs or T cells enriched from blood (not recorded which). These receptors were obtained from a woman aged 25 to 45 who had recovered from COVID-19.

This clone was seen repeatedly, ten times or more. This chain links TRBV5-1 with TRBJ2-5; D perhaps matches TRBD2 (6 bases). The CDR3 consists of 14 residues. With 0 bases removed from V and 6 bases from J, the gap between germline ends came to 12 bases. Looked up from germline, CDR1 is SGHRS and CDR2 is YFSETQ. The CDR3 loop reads CASSLVMLAQTQYF. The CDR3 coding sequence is TGCGCCAGCAGCTTGGTGATGCTAGCGCAGACCCAGTACTTC.

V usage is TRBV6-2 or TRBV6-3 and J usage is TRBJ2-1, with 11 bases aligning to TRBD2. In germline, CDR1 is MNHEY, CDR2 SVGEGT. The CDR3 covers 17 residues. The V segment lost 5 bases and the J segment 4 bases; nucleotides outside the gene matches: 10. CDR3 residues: CASSRNPGLAEYNEQFF. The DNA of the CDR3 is TGTGCCAGCAGTCGGAATCCGGGACTAGCGGAATACAATGAGCAGTTCTTC.

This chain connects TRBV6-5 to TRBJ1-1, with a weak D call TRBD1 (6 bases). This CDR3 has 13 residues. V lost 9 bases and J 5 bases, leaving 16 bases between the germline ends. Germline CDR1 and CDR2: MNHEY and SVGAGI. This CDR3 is CASISDSQTEAFF. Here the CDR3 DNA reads TGTGCCAGTATATCGGACAGTCAAACTGAAGCTTTCTTT.

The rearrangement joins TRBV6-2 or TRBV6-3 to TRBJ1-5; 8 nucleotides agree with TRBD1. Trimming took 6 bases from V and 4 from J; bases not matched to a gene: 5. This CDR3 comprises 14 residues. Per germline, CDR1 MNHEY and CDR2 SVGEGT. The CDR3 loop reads CASSPGTGNQPQHF. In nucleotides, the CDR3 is TGTGCCAGCAGCCCCGGGACAGGAAATCAGCCCCAGCATTTT.

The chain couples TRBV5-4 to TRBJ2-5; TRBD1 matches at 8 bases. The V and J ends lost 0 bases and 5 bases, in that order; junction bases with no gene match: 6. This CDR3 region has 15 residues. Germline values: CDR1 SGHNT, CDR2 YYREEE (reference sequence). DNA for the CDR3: TGTGCCAGCAGCTTGGTGGGACAGGTCCTCGAGACCCAGTACTTC. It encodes CASSLVGQVLETQYF.

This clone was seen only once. The CDR3: CASSISATGQGNSPLHF. DNA for the CDR3: TGTGCCAGTAGTATTTCGGCTACGGGACAGGGTAATTCACCCCTCCACTTT. V is TRBV19 and J is TRBJ1-6; 9 bases map to TRBD1. V shed 3 bases and J 6 bases; nucleotides not matched to a gene: 9. The germline CDR1 and CDR2 sequences are LNHDA and SQIVND (reference sequence). The CDR3 runs to 17 residues.

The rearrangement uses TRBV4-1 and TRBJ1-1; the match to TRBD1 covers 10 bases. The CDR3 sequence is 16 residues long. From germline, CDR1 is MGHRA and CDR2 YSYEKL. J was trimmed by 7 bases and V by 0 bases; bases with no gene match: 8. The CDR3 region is CASSQDRTGGRVEAFF. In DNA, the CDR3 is TGCGCCAGCAGCCAAGATCGGACAGGGGGAAGGGTTGAAGCTTTCTTT.

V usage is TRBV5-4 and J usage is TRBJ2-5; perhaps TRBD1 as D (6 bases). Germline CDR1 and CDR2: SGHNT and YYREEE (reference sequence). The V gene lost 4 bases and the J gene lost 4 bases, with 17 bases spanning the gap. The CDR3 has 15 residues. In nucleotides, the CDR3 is TGTGCCAGCAGCAAACCGACAGGAACGGGAGAGACCCAGTACTTC. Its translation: CASSKPTGTGETQYF. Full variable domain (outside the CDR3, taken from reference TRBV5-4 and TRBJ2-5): ETGVTQSPTHLIKTRGQQVTLRCSSQSGHNTVSWYQQALGQGPQFIFQYYREEENGRGNFPPRFSGLQFPNYSSELNVNALELDDSALYLCASSKPTGTGETQYFGPGTRLLVL.

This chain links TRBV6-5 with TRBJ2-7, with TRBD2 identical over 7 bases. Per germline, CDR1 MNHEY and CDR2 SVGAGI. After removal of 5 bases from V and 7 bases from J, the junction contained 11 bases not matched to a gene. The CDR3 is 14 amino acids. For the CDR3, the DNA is TGTGCCAGCAGTCCATCCGGGGGGTTTGGTGAGCAGTACTTC. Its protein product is CASSPSGGFGEQYF.

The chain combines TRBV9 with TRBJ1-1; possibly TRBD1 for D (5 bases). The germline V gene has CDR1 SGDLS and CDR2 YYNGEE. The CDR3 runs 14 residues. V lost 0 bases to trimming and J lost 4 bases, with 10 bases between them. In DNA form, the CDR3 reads TGTGCCAGCAGCGTAGTGGGGGGTGCCACTGAAGCTTTCTTT. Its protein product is CASSVVGGATEAFF. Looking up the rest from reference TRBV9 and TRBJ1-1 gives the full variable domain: DSGVTQTPKHLITATGQRVTLRCSPRSGDLSVYWYQQSLDQGLQFLIQYYNGEERAKGNILERFSAQQFPDLHSELNLSSLELGDSALYFCASSVVGGATEAFFGQGTRLTVV.

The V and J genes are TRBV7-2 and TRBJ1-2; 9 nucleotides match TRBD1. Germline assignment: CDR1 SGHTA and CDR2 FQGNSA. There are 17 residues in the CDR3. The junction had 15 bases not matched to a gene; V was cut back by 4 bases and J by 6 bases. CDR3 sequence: CASSYSTSYTGGDGYTF. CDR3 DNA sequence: TGTGCCAGCAGCTACTCAACTTCCTACACAGGGGGCGATGGCTACACCTTC.

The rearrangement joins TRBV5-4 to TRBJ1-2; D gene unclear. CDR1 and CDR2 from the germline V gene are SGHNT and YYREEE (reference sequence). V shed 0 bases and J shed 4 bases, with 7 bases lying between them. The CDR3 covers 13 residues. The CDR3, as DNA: TGTGCCAGCAGCTTGGAACAGCCCTATGGCTACACCTTC. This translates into CASSLEQPYGYTF.

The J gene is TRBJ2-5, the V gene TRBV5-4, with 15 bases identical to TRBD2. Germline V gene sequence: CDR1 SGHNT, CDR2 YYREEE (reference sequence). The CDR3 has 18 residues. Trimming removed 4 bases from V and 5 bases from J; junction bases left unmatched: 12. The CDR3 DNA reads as TGTGCCAGCAGCGCCGGGACTAGCGGGGGGTCCGTCGAGGAGACCCAGTACTTC. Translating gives CASSAGTSGGSVEETQYF.

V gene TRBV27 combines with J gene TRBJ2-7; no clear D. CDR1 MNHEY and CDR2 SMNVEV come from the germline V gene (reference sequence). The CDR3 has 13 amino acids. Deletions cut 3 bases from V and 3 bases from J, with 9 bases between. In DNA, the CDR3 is TGTGCCAGCAGTTTTGGCAGAAACTACGAGCAGTACTTC. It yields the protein CASSFGRNYEQYF.

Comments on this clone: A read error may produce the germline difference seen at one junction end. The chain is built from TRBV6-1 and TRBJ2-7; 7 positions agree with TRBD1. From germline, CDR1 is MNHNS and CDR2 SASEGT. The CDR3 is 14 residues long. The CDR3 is CASIEGGPRYEQYF. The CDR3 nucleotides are TGTGCCAGCATTGAAGGGGGCCCTAGGTACGAGCAGTACTTC.

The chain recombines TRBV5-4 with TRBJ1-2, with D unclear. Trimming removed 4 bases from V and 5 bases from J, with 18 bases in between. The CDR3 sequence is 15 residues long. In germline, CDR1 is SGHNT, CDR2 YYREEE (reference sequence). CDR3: CASSLGVPGEYGYTF. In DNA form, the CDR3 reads TGTGCCAGCAGCCTAGGAGTACCGGGAGAGTATGGCTACACCTTC. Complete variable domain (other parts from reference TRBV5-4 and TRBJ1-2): ETGVTQSPTHLIKTRGQQVTLRCSSQSGHNTVSWYQQALGQGPQFIFQYYREEENGRGNFPPRFSGLQFPNYSSELNVNALELDDSALYLCASSLGVPGEYGYTFGSGTRLTVV.

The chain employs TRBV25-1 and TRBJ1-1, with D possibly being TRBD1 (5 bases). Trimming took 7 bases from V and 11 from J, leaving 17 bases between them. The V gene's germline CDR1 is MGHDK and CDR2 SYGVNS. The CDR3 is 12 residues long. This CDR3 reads CASTAGGGSAFF. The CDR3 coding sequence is TGTGCCAGCACGGCGGGGGGAGGGTCGGCTTTCTTT.

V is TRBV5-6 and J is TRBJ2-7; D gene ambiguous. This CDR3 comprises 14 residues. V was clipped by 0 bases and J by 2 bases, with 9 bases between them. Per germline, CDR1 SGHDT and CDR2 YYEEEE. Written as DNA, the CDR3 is TGTGCCAGCAGCTTGGGCGCCCTGACCTACGAGCAGTACTTC. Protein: CASSLGALTYEQYF.